Listed below are T cell receptor beta chains from one sample, sequenced in a study of cytomegalovirus exposure and HLA in healthy donors. Clones were read by immunoSEQ multiplex PCR, and TCRdb kept only the in-frame ones, dropping some. This table holds roughly 68,000 clones, 50% to 80% found once. Sequencing was carried out using PBMCs. The receptors originated from a man aged 40-50 years in good health and CMV-seropositive. Each CDR3 is given with its conserved first and last residue. A D gene is named only where the DNA matches it firmly. Only part of the rows carry a size: once, few, many, or a class if the clone is expanded.

TRBJ2-2,TRBD1,TRBV5-1,15,.,TGCGCCAGCAGCTTTGGACAGGGTGAGAACGGGGAGCTGTTTTTT,CASSFGQGENGELFF
TRBJ2-5,.,TRBV7-3,13,.,TGTGCCAGCAGCCGCGGCAAGAAAGAGACCCAGTACTTC,CASSRGKKETQYF
TRBJ2-5,TRBD2,TRBV5-8,14,.,TGTGCCAGCAACATCCCGGGAGGCCAAGAGACCCAGTACTTC,CASNIPGGQETQYF
TRBJ1-2,TRBD1,TRBV5-4,16,few,TGTGCCAGCAGCATGGGACAGGGGTGGGAGGTTGATGGCTACACCTTC,CASSMGQGWEVDGYTF
TRBJ2-6,TRBD2,TRBV30,17,.,TGTGCCTGTATAGGCAAAGCGGGGGCGCGTGGGGCCAACGTCCTGACTTTC,CACIGKAGARGANVLTF
TRBJ2-3,TRBD2,TRBV9,14,.,TGTGCCAGCAGCCTATTTCAGCGGGGGGATACGCAGTATTTT,CASSLFQRGDTQYF
TRBJ2-1,.,TRBV2,12,.,TGTGCCAGCAGTGTAGTGGGGGCCCTCCAGTTCTTC,CASSVVGALQFF
TRBJ2-1,TRBD1,TRBV7-2,16,.,TGTGCCAGCAGCCTCCGTCGACAGGGGCACCACAATGAGCAGTTCTTC,CASSLRRQGHHNEQFF
TRBJ2-1,TRBD2,TRBV4-2,15,.,TGTGCCAGCAGCGAGGGACTAGCGGGGGTGGGTGAGCAGTTCTTC,CASSEGLAGVGEQFF
TRBJ2-2,TRBD1,TRBV9,16,.,TGTGCCAGCAGCACGACAGGGTTCCACTTCACCGGGGAGCTGTTTTTT,CASSTTGFHFTGELFF
TRBJ2-7,TRBD1,TRBV6-1,19,.,TGTGCCAGCAGTGAGGGCGGCCAGGGGGAATACGTCCTTTACTACGAGCAGTACTTC,CASSEGGQGEYVLYYEQYF
TRBJ1-1,.,TRBV4-3,18,.,TGCGCCAGCAGCCGAACGTCGGGGGGCGCTCCGAGCGCCACTGAAGCTTTCTTT,CASSRTSGGAPSATEAFF
TRBJ2-5,TRBD2,TRBV4-2,17,.,TGTGCCAGCAGCCCCTCCTTTCTAGCGGGAGCCGAAGAGACCCAGTACTTC,CASSPSFLAGAEETQYF
TRBJ1-2,.,TRBV7-9,15,.,TGTGCCAGCAGCTCTCCCCTTTTCGGGGACTATGGCTACACCTTC,CASSSPLFGDYGYTF
TRBJ2-6,TRBD1,TRBV15,18,once,TGTGCCACCAGCAGCTCGACAGGGGGCCTCTCTGGGGCCAACGTCCTGACTTTC,CATSSSTGGLSGANVLTF
TRBJ2-3,.,TRBV5-4,14,medium-sized,TGTGCCAGCATCGCGGACAGAAACACAGATACGCAGTATTTT,CASIADRNTDTQYF
TRBJ2-5,TRBD1,TRBV18,14,.,TGTGCCAGCTCACCGGGGACAGTACAAGAGACCCAGTACTTC,CASSPGTVQETQYF
TRBJ2-5,TRBD1,TRBV7-8,14,.,TGTGCCAGCAGCCGGAAGGACAGGCAAGAGACCCAGTACTTC,CASSRKDRQETQYF
TRBJ2-7,TRBD1,TRBV7-9,12,.,TGTGCCAGCAGCTGGACAGGGTACGAGCAGTACTTC,CASSWTGYEQYF
TRBJ1-6,.,TRBV27,12,.,TGTGCCAGCAGTTATAATAATTCACCCCTCCACTTT,CASSYNNSPLHF
TRBJ2-5,TRBD2,TRBV10-3,13,.,TGTGCCACCGGGACTAGCGGGGGAGAGACCCAGTACTTC,CATGTSGGETQYF
TRBJ1-5,.,TRBV6-5,13,.,TGTGCCAGCAGTTTAGGTGCAGGTCAGCCCCAGCATTTT,CASSLGAGQPQHF
TRBJ1-4,TRBD1,TRBV4-3,15,few,TGCGCCAGCAGCCAGCTGACAGGGGCAAATGAAAAACTGTTTTTT,CASSQLTGANEKLFF
TRBJ2-6,.,TRBV30,15,.,TGTGCCTGGAGTGTCGACAGAACTGGGGCCAACGTCCTGACTTTC,CAWSVDRTGANVLTF
TRBJ2-3,TRBD2,TRBV30,13,once,TGTGCCTGGGCTAGCGGGGGTACAGATACGCAGTATTTT,CAWASGGTDTQYF
TRBJ1-6,.,TRBV6-6,13,.,TGTGCCAGCAGTTACTCGGCCGATTCACCCCTCCACTTT,CASSYSADSPLHF
TRBJ1-1,.,TRBV9,15,few,TGTGCCAGCAGCGACGGTACAGTTTTTAACACTGAAGCTTTCTTT,CASSDGTVFNTEAFF
TRBJ2-5,.,TRBV6-1,16,.,TGTGCCAGCAGTGAAACCAGCGACCCGCTCGAAGAGACCCAGTACTTC,CASSETSDPLEETQYF
TRBJ1-3,.,TRBV4-2,17,.,TGTGCCAGCAGCCAAGAACCAGGGGTGCTCAGTGGAAACACCATATATTTT,CASSQEPGVLSGNTIYF
TRBJ2-7,TRBD1,TRBV2,14,.,TGTGCCAGCAGTGAAGGGACAGGGTTCGACGAGCAGTACTTC,CASSEGTGFDEQYF
TRBJ1-2,TRBD1,TRBV5-1,14,few,TGCGCCAGTCGCGAACAGGGGTTTAACTATGGCTACACCTTC,CASREQGFNYGYTF
TRBJ1-5,.,TRBV2,14,.,TGTGCCAGCAGTGAATCCGGGGGCAATCAGCCCCAGCATTTT,CASSESGGNQPQHF
TRBJ2-3,.,TRBV7-9,12,few,TGTGCCAGCAGCTTGAGTTTCAATACGCAGTATTTT,CASSLSFNTQYF
TRBJ2-7,TRBD1,TRBV5-6,12,.,TGTGCCAGCAGCCTACAGGGGGGAGAGCAGTACTTC,CASSLQGGEQYF
TRBJ2-7,.,TRBV11-3,15,.,TGTGCCAGCAGTCAGAGGCAGAAGACGGCCTACGAGCAGTACTTC,CASSQRQKTAYEQYF
TRBJ1-1,TRBD1,TRBV5-1,14,.,TGCGCCAGCAGCTTCCAGGGGGCAAACACTGAAGCTTTCTTT,CASSFQGANTEAFF
TRBJ2-7,TRBD1,TRBV30,12,.,TGTGCCTGGAGCCAGGGGGCCTACGAGCAGTACTTC,CAWSQGAYEQYF
TRBJ2-1,TRBD1,TRBV5-6,16,.,TGTGCCAGCAGCTTTGTTAGGACAGGGGTCGGGGATGAGCAGTTCTTC,CASSFVRTGVGDEQFF
TRBJ1-6,TRBD1,TRBV7-2,16,.,TGTGCCAGCAGCTTAGCCAGACAGGGGGCTAATTCACCCCTCCACTTT,CASSLARQGANSPLHF
TRBJ2-5,.,TRBV6-6,12,.,TGTGCCAGCAGTCGGCGGGAAGAGACCCAGTACTTC,CASSRREETQYF
TRBJ2-2,.,TRBV12-5,14,few,TGTGCTAGTGGCCCCGTGTATAACACCGGGGAGCTGTTTTTT,CASGPVYNTGELFF
TRBJ1-5,.,TRBV2,14,few,TGTGCCAGCAGTGGGACAGTTGGCAATCAGCCCCAGCATTTT,CASSGTVGNQPQHF
TRBJ1-6,TRBD1,TRBV11-2,15,.,TGTGCCAGCAGTAGCCGGGACAGGGACAATTCACCCCTCCACTTT,CASSSRDRDNSPLHF
TRBJ2-7,TRBD2,TRBV29-1,14,once,TGCAGCGTCGCGGGGGATGGCGGCGGCTACGAGCAGTACTTC,CSVAGDGGGYEQYF
TRBJ1-1,TRBD1,TRBV30,11,.,TGTGCCTGGAGGGGGACAGGGGCTGACGTTTTT,CAWRGTGADVF
TRBJ1-4,TRBD1,TRBV18,15,.,TGTGCCAGCTCACCCCGGGACAGTGATAATGAAAAACTGTTTTTT,CASSPRDSDNEKLFF
TRBJ1-1,TRBD1,TRBV4-1,16,few,TGCGCCAGCAGCCACGGACAGGGGCGCCTGAACACTGAAGCTTTCTTT,CASSHGQGRLNTEAFF
TRBJ1-2,.,TRBV7-2,15,.,TGTGCCAGCAGCTTGGCCGCCGCAGGGAACTATGGCTACACCTTC,CASSLAAAGNYGYTF
TRBJ2-1,TRBD2,TRBV5-1,16,once,TGCGCCAGCAGCCCCATGGCGGGGGTGACCTACAATGAGCAGTTCTTC,CASSPMAGVTYNEQFF
TRBJ2-7,TRBD2,TRBV2,14,.,TGTGCCAGCAGTCGAGCGGGGGGGCCGAGAGAGCAGTACTTC,CASSRAGGPREQYF
TRBJ1-1,.,TRBV6-4,14,.,TGTGCCAGCAAGGTCACAGCGGCGAACACTGAAGCTTTCTTT,CASKVTAANTEAFF